Presented here are 17 T cell receptor beta chains from one specimen sequenced in a study of regulatory T cells in long-lasting Graves disease. The time point is: persistent/refractory GD, antithyroid drugs over 5 years with positive TRAb. PBMC-extracted RNA yielded the TCR library. Construction of TCR beta libraries relied on iRepertoire HTBI primers and on Arm-PCR targeting CDR3 regions. MiXCR, applied by TCRdb to the multiplex PCR reads, yields one record per CDR3 protein. The sample contains about 470,000 distinct CDR3 sequences, about 20% of which appear only once. The specimen was peripheral blood mononuclear cells (PBMCs), collected when the disease was refractory, from a patient treated with antithyroid drugs. The receptor source for this set is a female donor with Graves disease.

The V gene is TRBV30, the J gene TRBJ1-4; D gene ambiguous. The CDR3 is made up of 13 amino acids. Germline-derived CDR1 and CDR2 are GTSNPN and SVGIG (reference sequence). V lost 3 bases, J lost 10 bases, and 15 bases lay in between. The DNA of the CDR3 is TGTGCCTGGAGAAACCAAGTTTTCGGAAAACTGTTTTTT. As protein: CAWRNQVFGKLFF. The whole variable domain, filled in from reference TRBV30 and TRBJ1-4, reads SQTIHQWPATLVQPVGSPLSLECTVEGTSNPNLYWYRQAAGRGLQLLFYSVGIGQISSEVPQNLSASRPQDRQFILSSKKLLLSDSGFYLCAWRNQVFGKLFFGSGTQLSVL.

This clonotype was seen only a few times. The V call is TRBV6-1, the J call TRBJ1-1; D ambiguous. The CDR3 runs 13 residues. CDR1 and CDR2 from the germline V gene are MNHNS and SASEGT. The V end lost 6 bases, the J end lost 6 bases, and 14 bases lay between the germline ends. CDR3 DNA: TGTGCCAGCAGCCCCACGGGAACGCCTGAAGCTTTCTTT. Its protein is CASSPTGTPEAFF.

The chain joins TRBV20-1 to TRBJ1-5, with a tentative D call TRBD1 (6 bases). Germline V CDR1 and CDR2: DFQATT, SNEGSKA (reference sequence). This CDR3 has 16 residues. The germline V and J ends were trimmed by 0 bases and 3 bases, with 15 bases remaining between them. Written as DNA, the CDR3 is TGCAGTGCTAGAGATGGGCCAGGGGTGGTCAATCAGCCCCAGCATTTT. Its translation is CSARDGPGVVNQPQHF.

This clonotype was observed a single time. The chain links TRBV29-1 to TRBJ2-1; TRBD2 agrees at 7 bases. V shed 7 bases, J shed 1 base, and the junction held 10 bases outside the gene matches. Germline loops: CDR1 SQVTM, CDR2 ANQGSEA. The CDR3 is 15 residues long. CDR3 DNA: TGCAGCGCACCCGACGGGAGGAGGTCCTACAATGAGCAGTTCTTC. It is translated as CSAPDGRRSYNEQFF.

This clonotype was observed many times. For the CDR3, the DNA is TGTGCCAGTAGTACCGGACGGACCACTGAAGCTTTCTTT. Protein sequence: CASSTGRTTEAFF. The genes are TRBV19 and TRBJ1-1; D unresolved. This CDR3 region has 13 residues. Trimming left V 4 bases short and J 4 bases short, with 10 bases between. The germline V gene has CDR1 LNHDA and CDR2 SQIVND (reference sequence).

This chain links TRBV7-2 with TRBJ2-3; the D gene is possibly TRBD2 (5 bases). Germline V lookup: CDR1 SGHTA, CDR2 FQGNSA. CDR3 size: 15 residues. Trimming removed 3 bases at V and 6 bases at J, with 16 bases between. The CDR3 protein is CASSFADRGWDTQYF. In DNA, the CDR3 is TGTGCCAGCAGCTTCGCCGACCGGGGTTGGGATACGCAGTATTTT. Supplemented by reference TRBV7-2 and TRBJ2-3, the full variable domain reads GAGVSQSPSNKVTEKGKDVELRCDPISGHTALYWYRQSLGQGLEFLIYFQGNSAPDKSGLPSDRFSAERTGGSVSTLTIQRTQQEDSAVYLCASSFADRGWDTQYFGPGTRLTVL.

V and J are TRBV28 and TRBJ2-3, with 7 bases identical to TRBD2. This CDR3 spans 18 amino acids. With 7 bases clipped from V and 0 bases from J, the junction kept 16 bases outside the gene matches. The germline V gene encodes CDR1 MDHEN and CDR2 SYDVKM. The CDR3 here is CASTLHSGGGTSTDTQYF. The CDR3 coding sequence is TGTGCCAGCACCCTCCACTCTGGGGGGGGAACTAGCACAGATACGCAGTATTTT.

In regard to this clonotype: A clone one base away is much larger, so this may be a read error. The chain joins TRBV30 to TRBJ2-2; D could derive from TRBD1 or TRBD2 (6 bases each). Germline CDR1 and CDR2: GTSNPN and SVGIG (reference sequence). The length of the CDR3 is 15 residues. The V and J ends lost 2 bases and 2 bases respectively, with 12 bases between them. Here the CDR3 DNA reads TGTGCCTGGAGTACAGGGCGGGGAAACACCGGGGAGCTGTTTTTT. Translating it yields CAWSTGRGNTGELFF.

This clonotype was counted only a few times. The gene calls are TRBV20-1 and TRBJ2-2; a weak D match, TRBD1 (6 bases). Deletions cut 6 bases from V and 4 bases from J, with 12 bases between. Looked up from germline, CDR1 is DFQATT and CDR2 is SNEGSKA (reference sequence). The CDR3 runs 13 residues. CDR3 bases: TGCAGTGCCCGGGACACGCTCACCGGGGAGCTGTTTTTT. Protein sequence: CSARDTLTGELFF.

This clonotype was observed a handful of times. The chain has TRBV6-6 and TRBJ1-4; possibly TRBD1 for D (5 bases). Trimming left V 3 bases short and J 10 bases short, with 15 bases between. The CDR3 contains 14 residues. CDR1 is MNHNY and CDR2 is SVGAGI in the germline V gene (reference sequence). CDR3 residues: CASSYVGPQGKLFF. CDR3 DNA sequence: TGTGCCAGCAGTTATGTGGGGCCTCAGGGAAAACTGTTTTTT.

In regard to this clonotype: Possible read error: a much larger clone is one base away. V is TRBV6-2 or TRBV6-3 and J is TRBJ1-5; TRBD1 is a possible D gene (5 bases). Germline values: CDR1 MNHEY, CDR2 SVGEGT. Trimming removed 0 bases at V and 5 bases at J, with 11 bases between. The CDR3 runs 15 residues. Here the CDR3 reads CASSYSSGADQPQHF. The DNA for the CDR3 is TGTGCCAGCAGTTACTCTTCCGGGGCCGATCAGCCCCAGCATTTT.

The V gene is TRBV19, the J gene TRBJ1-1; no clear D. Germline values: CDR1 LNHDA, CDR2 SQIVND (reference sequence). The CDR3 contains 15 residues. Trimming removed 2 bases from V and 0 bases from J, with 10 bases in between. CDR3 bases: TGTGCCAGTAGTATACAGGCGAAGATGAACACTGAAGCTTTCTTT. Translated: CASSIQAKMNTEAFF.

This clonotype appeared many times. The rearrangement joins TRBV25-1 to TRBJ1-2; TRBD1 matches 9 bases. CDR3 length: 14 residues. V shed 5 bases and J 4 bases; nucleotides not matched to a gene: 5. Germline CDR1 and CDR2: MGHDK and SYGVNS. The CDR3, as DNA: TGTGCCAGCAGTAAGGGACAGGGAATCTATGGCTACACCTTC. It encodes CASSKGQGIYGYTF.

At least ten counts were recorded for this clonotype. The chain recombines TRBV6-1 with TRBJ1-2; D possibly corresponds to TRBD1 (5 bases). With 3 bases removed from V and 9 bases from J, the gap between germline ends came to 8 bases. Per the germline V gene, CDR1 is MNHNS and CDR2 is SASEGT. The CDR3 consists of 11 residues. CDR3 sequence: CASSDRVSYTF. The CDR3 DNA follows: TGTGCCAGCAGTGACAGGGTTAGCTACACCTTC.

The gene calls are TRBV4-2 and TRBJ2-7; D is possibly TRBD2 (6 bases). Germline CDR1 reads LGHNA; CDR2 reads YNFKEQ. CDR3 size: 15 residues. Trimming removed 6 bases at V and 0 bases at J, with 15 bases between. The CDR3 reads CASSDGTPSSYEQYF. As DNA, the CDR3 is TGTGCCAGCAGTGATGGGACTCCGAGCTCCTACGAGCAGTACTTC.

This clonotype was recorded many times. The chain links TRBV28 to TRBJ2-2; D is perhaps TRBD1 (5 bases). From germline, CDR1 is MDHEN and CDR2 SYDVKM. The V end lost 5 bases, the J end lost 0 bases, and 13 bases lay between the germline ends. CDR3 length equals 16 residues. The CDR3 DNA sequence: TGTGCCAGCAGTAGACGACAGCCTTCGAACACCGGGGAGCTGTTTTTT. It encodes CASSRRQPSNTGELFF.

This clonotype appeared a few times. The gene calls are TRBV5-8 and TRBJ1-4; no firm D call. Germline assignment: CDR1 SGHTS and CDR2 YDEGEE. The V gene lost 4 bases and the J gene lost 5 bases, with 18 bases spanning the gap. There are 16 residues in the CDR3. The CDR3 loop is CASSRGLFGWNEKLFF. The CDR3 DNA reads TGTGCCAGCAGCCGGGGTTTGTTTGGGTGGAATGAAAAACTGTTTTTT.